Below, 3 T cell receptor beta chains from the same sample are listed, as sequenced in a study of beta chain features in type 1 diabetes (dated by TCRdb to the late 2010s). These receptors' targets are unknown. On the study overall, not on this receptor specifically: In all four CD4+ subsets, TCRB CDR3 length was moderately but significantly shorter in type 1 diabetes patients.

Library generation was performed with the immunoSEQ multiplex PCR assay. All of the isolated RNA was reverse transcribed with the High Capacity cDNA Reverse Transcription Kit, so expressed TCRB transcripts were sequenced. TCRdb took over this immuneACCESS table, retaining in-frame rearrangements with V and J assigned. Such tables are incomplete; in checked studies, under half of the missing clones stem from an unresolved V gene, and the remainder is unexplained. The sample records about 370,000 clones, around 10% of which are singletons. Of the sample, approximately 0.55% falls within the top ten clones. Sequencing input: central memory CD4+ T cells from blood. The receptor set was obtained from a man aged 25 to 40 with type 1 diabetes.

This clone was picked up many times. This specimen includes other DNA sequences encoding the same CDR3. The chain has TRBV9 and TRBJ2-2; D call uncertain. The germline CDR1 and CDR2 sequences are SGDLS and YYNGEE. V lost 0 bases and J 2 bases, leaving 2 bases between the germline ends. This CDR3 contains 13 residues. The CDR3 is CASSVDNTGELFF. CDR3 sequence (DNA): TGTGCCAGCAGCGTAGATAACACCGGGGAGCTGTTTTTT.

The chain links TRBV13 to TRBJ2-5; D is tentatively TRBD1 or TRBD2 (5 bases each). CDR3 length: 13 amino acids. Germline loops: CDR1 PRHDT, CDR2 FYEKMQ (reference sequence). V was cut by 0 bases and J by 5 bases, with 7 bases left in between. In nucleotides, the CDR3 is TGTGCCAGCAGCTTAGGGAGGGACGAGACCCAGTACTTC. Amino acids: CASSLGRDETQYF.

This clone was seen only a few times. This chain uses TRBV19 with TRBJ1-2; 7 positions agree with TRBD1. V shed 2 bases, J shed 0 bases, and the junction held 6 bases outside the gene matches. Per the germline V gene, CDR1 is LNHDA and CDR2 is SQIVND (reference sequence). CDR3 length equals 16 residues. CDR3 DNA sequence: TGTGCCAGTAGTATATTCCGGGACAGCCCTAACTATGGCTACACCTTC. It is translated as CASSIFRDSPNYGYTF.